This T cell receptor (beta chain) stems from a study of blood T cell repertoires in COVID-19. Study-level information: There were acute and convalescent COVID-19 samples, and they came from the United States, Italy and Spain. Nucleic acid was either cDNA or gDNA, and it came from T cells, B-cell-depleted T cells, or PBMCs.

Per the authors' pipeline: For nucleated cells, counts were estimated from reference gene primer amplification. Sequencing used immunoSEQ multiplex PCR; TCRdb keeps in-frame clones, though not all of them. Clone size and V and J calls were adopted from that table, with D and trimming inferred from the DNA. The data show just under 75,000 clones, 65% to 85% seen once. The CDR3 has 15 amino acids. V shed 5 bases and J shed 0 bases, with 12 bases lying between them. CDR1 is SEHNR, CDR2 FQNEAQ, per germline (reference sequence). The clonotype was recovered from a man aged 80 or over with active or convalescent COVID-19. The chain carries TRBV7-9 and TRBJ2-3; D is possibly TRBD1 (5 bases). Sequenced: peripheral blood. The CDR3 spells CASSEQEFSTDTQYF. The CDR3 DNA reads as TGTGCCAGCAGCGAACAGGAGTTTAGCACAGATACGCAGTATTTT.